This T cell receptor (beta chain) was sequenced in a study of shared clonotypes between healthy human individuals. Every immunoSEQ plate was one replicate of a subset's evenly spread DNA. Clones were read by immunoSEQ multiplex PCR, and TCRdb kept only the in-frame ones, dropping some. The repertoire consists of roughly 330,000 clones, with about 74% occurring once and the leading ten covering 10% to 13%. The CDR3 loop spans 13 amino acids. V was trimmed by 1 base and J by 8 bases, leaving 8 bases between them. Germline V gene sequence: CDR1 SEHNR, CDR2 FQNEAQ (reference sequence). Material for sequencing was memory CD4+ T cells sorted from blood. Stated subset: CD45RA-negative fraction. The chain combines TRBV7-9 with TRBJ1-4, with D possibly being TRBD1 (5 bases). The receptor's source is a man aged 25 to 40 in good health. CDR3 sequence reads: CASSLVGGEKLFF. The CDR3 DNA follows: TGTGCCAGCAGCTTAGTCGGGGGGGAAAAACTGTTTTTT.